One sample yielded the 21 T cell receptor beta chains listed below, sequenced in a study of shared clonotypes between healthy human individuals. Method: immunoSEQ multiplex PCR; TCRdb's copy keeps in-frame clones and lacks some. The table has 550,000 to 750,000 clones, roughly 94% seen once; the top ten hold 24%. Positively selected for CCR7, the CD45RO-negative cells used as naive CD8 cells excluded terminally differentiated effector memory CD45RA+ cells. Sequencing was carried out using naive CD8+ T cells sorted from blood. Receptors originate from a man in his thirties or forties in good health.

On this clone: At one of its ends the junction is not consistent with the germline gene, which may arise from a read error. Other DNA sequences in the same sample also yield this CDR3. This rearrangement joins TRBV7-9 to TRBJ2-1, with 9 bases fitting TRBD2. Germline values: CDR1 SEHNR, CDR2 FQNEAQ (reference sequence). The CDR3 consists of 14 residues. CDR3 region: CASSPKGLAYEQFF. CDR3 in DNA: TGCGCCAGCAGCCCCAAGGGACTAGCCTACGAGCAGTTCTTC.

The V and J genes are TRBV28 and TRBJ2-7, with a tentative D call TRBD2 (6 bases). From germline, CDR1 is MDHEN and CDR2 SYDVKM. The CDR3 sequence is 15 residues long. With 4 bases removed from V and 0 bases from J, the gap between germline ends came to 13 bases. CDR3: CASSSPGEVSYEQYF. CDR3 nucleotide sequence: TGTGCCAGCAGTTCCCCGGGGGAGGTCTCCTACGAGCAGTACTTC.

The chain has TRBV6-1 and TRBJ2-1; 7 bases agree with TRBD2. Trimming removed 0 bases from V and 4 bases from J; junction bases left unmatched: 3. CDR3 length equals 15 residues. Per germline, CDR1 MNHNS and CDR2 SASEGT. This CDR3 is CASSEASLAYNEQFF. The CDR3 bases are TGTGCCAGCAGTGAAGCATCACTAGCGTACAATGAGCAGTTCTTC.

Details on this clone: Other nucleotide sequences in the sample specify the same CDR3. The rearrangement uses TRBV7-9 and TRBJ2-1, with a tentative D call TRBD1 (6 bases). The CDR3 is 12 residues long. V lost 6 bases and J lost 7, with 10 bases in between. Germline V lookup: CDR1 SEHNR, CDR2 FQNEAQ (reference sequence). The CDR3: CASSSDRNEQFF. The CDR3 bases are TGTGCCAGCAGTTCTGACAGGAATGAGCAGTTCTTC.

The CDR3 DNA follows: TGTGCCAGCAGCTCCACGGACAGCAACACAGATACGCAGTATTTT. Translated, it gives CASSSTDSNTDTQYF. The chain joins TRBV5-4 to TRBJ2-3, with a possible D match to TRBD1 (6 bases). This CDR3 contains 15 residues. V dropped 3 bases and J dropped 2 bases, with 13 bases sitting between them. Germline V gives CDR1 SGHNT, CDR2 YYREEE (reference sequence). Full variable domain (remainder filled in from reference TRBV5-4 and TRBJ2-3): ETGVTQSPTHLIKTRGQQVTLRCSSQSGHNTVSWYQQALGQGPQFIFQYYREEENGRGNFPPRFSGLQFPNYSSELNVNALELDDSALYLCASSSTDSNTDTQYFGPGTRLTVL.

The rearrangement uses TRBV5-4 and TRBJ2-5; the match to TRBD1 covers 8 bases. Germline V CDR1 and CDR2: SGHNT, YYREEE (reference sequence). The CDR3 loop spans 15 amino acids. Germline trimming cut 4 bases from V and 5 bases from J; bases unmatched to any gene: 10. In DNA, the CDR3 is TGTGCCAGCAGCAATACCGGGACAGGAGACGAGACCCAGTACTTC. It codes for CASSNTGTGDETQYF.

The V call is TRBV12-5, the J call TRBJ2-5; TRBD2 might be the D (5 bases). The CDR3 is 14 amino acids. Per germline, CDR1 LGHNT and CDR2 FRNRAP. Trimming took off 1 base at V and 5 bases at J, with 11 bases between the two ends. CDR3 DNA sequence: TGTGCTAGTGGTTTGGACGGGAATAAGGAGACCCAGTACTTC. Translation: CASGLDGNKETQYF.

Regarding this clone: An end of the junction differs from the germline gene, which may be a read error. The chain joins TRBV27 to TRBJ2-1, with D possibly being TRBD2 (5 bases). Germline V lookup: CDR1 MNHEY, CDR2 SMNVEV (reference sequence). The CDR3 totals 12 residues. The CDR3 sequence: CVTRGSWNEQFF. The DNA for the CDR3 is TGCGTCACCCGGGGTTCGTGGAATGAGCAGTTCTTC.

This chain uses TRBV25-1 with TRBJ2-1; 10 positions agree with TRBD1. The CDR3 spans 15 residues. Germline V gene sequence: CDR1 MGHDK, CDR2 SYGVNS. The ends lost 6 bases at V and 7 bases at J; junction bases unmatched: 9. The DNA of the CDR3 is TGTGCCAGCAGCTTTAAGGACAGGGGGTGGAATGAGCAGTTCTTC. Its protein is CASSFKDRGWNEQFF.

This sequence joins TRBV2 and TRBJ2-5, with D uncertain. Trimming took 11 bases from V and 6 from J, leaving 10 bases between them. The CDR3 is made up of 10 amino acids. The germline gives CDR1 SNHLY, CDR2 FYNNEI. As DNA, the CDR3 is TGTGCCCAAAAGGGTCAGACCCAGTACTTC. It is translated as CAQKGQTQYF.

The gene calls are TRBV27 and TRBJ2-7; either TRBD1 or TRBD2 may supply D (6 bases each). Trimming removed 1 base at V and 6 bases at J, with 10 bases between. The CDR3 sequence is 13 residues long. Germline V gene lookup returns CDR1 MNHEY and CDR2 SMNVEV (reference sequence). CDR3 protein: CASSLFRGGEQYF. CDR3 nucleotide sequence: TGTGCCAGCAGTTTATTCAGGGGAGGCGAGCAGTACTTC.

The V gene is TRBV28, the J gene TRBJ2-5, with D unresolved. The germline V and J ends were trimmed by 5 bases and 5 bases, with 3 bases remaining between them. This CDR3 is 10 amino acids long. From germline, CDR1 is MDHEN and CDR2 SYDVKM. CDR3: CASSLETQYF. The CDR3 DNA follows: TGTGCCAGCAGTCTTGAGACCCAGTACTTC.

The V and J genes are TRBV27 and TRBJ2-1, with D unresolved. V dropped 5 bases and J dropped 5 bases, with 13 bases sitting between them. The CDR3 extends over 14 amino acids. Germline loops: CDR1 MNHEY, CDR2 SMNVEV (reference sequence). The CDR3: CASSPELKHNEQFF. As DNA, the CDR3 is TGTGCCAGCAGTCCCGAACTAAAGCACAATGAGCAGTTCTTC.

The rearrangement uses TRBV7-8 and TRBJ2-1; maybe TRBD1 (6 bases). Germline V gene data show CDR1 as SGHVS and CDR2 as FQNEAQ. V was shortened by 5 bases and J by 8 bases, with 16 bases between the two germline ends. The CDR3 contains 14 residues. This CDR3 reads CASSRQEGSYEQFF. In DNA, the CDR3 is TGTGCCAGCAGCCGACAGGAAGGGTCCTATGAGCAGTTCTTC. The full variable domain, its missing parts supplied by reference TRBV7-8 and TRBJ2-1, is GAGVSQSPRYKVAKRGQDVALRCDPISGHVSLFWYQQALGQGPEFLTYFQNEAQLDKSGLPSDRFFAERPEGSVSTLKIQRTQQEDSAVYLCASSRQEGSYEQFFGPGTRLTVL.

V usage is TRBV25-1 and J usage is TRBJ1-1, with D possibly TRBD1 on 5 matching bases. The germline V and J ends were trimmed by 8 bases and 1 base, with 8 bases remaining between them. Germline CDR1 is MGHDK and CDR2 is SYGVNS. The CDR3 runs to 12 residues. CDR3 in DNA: TGTGCCAGCCGGGGCGGGAACACTGAAGCTTTCTTT. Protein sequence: CASRGGNTEAFF.

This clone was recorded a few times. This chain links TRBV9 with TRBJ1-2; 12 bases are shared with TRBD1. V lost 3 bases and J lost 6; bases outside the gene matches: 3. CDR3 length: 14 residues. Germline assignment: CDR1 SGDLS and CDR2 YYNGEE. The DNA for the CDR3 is TGTGCCAGCAGCGAGGGGACAGGGGGCGATGGCTACACCTTC. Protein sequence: CASSEGTGGDGYTF.

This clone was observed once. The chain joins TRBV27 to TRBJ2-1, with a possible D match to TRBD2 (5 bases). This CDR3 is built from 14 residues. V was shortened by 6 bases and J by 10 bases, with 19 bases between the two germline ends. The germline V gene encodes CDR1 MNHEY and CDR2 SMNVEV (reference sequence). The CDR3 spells CASSYGEGPGEQFF. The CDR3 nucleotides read TGTGCCAGCAGCTATGGAGAGGGTCCGGGAGAGCAGTTCTTC.

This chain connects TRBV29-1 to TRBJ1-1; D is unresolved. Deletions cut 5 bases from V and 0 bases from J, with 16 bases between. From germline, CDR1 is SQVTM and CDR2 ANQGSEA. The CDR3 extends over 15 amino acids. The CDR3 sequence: CSVLLSRNLNTEAFF. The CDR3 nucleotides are TGCAGCGTTCTTCTAAGTAGGAACTTGAACACTGAAGCTTTCTTT.

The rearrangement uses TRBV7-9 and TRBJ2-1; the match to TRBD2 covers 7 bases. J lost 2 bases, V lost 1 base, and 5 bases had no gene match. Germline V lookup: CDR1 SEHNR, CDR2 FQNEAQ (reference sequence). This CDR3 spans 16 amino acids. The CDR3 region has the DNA TGTGCCAGCAGCTTAGTGAGCGGGACTCCCTACAATGAGCAGTTCTTC. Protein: CASSLVSGTPYNEQFF.

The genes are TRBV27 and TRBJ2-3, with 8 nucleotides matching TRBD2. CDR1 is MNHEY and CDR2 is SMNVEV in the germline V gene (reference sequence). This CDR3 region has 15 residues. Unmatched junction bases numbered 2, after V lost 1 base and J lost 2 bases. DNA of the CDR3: TGTGCCAGCAGTTTATTAGCGGGGACCACAGATACGCAGTATTTT. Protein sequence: CASSLLAGTTDTQYF.

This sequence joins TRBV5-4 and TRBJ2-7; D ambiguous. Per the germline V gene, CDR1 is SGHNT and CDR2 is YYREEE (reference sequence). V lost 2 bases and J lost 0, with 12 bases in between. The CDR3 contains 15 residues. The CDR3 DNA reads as TGTGCCAGCAGCTTACGGCTAGGGTCCTCCTACGAGCAGTACTTC. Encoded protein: CASSLRLGSSYEQYF.